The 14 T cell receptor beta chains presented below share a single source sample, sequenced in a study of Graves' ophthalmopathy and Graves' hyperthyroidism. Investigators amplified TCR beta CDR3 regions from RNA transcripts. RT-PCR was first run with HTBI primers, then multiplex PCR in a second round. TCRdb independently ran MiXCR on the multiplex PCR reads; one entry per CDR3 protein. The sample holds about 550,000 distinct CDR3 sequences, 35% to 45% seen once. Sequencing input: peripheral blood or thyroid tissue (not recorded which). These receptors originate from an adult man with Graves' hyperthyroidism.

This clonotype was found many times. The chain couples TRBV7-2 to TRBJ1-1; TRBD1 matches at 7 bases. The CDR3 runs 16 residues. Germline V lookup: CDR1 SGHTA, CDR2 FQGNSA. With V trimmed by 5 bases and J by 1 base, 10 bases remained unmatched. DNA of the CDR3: TGTGCCAGCAGCCTCCCTAGGGGGCAGGGGAACACTGAAGCTTTCTTT. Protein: CASSLPRGQGNTEAFF.

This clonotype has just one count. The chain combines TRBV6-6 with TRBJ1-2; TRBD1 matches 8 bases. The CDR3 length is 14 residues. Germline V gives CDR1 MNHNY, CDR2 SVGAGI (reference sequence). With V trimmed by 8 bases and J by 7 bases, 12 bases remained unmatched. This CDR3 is CASSSPGGKGGYTF. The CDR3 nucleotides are TGTGCCAGCTCTTCACCAGGGGGCAAGGGTGGCTACACCTTC.

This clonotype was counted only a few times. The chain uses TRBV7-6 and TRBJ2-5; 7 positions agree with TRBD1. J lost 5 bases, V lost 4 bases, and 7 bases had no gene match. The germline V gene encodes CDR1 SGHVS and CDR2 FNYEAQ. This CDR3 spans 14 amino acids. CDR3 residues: CASSYGTVGETQYF. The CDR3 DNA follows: TGTGCCAGCAGCTACGGGACAGTGGGGGAGACCCAGTACTTC.

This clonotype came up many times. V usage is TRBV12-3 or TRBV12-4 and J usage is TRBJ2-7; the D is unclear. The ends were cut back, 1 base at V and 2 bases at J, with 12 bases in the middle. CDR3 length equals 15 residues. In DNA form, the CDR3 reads TGTGCCAGCAGTTTAGGGCCCCTATTGACCTACGAGCAGTACTTC. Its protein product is CASSLGPLLTYEQYF.

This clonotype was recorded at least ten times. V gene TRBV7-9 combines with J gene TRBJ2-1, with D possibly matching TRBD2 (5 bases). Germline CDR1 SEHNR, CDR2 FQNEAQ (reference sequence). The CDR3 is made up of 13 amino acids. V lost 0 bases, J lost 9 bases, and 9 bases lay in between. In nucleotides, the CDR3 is TGTGCCAGCAGCTTAGCGCTAGCTAGTGAGCAGTTCTTC. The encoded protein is CASSLALASEQFF.

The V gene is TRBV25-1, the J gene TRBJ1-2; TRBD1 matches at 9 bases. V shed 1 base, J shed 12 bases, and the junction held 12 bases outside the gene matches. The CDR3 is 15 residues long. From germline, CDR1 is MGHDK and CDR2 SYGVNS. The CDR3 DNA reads TGTGCCAGCAGTGAATTACGGGACAGGGTAGGGGGCCACACCTTC. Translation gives CASSELRDRVGGHTF.

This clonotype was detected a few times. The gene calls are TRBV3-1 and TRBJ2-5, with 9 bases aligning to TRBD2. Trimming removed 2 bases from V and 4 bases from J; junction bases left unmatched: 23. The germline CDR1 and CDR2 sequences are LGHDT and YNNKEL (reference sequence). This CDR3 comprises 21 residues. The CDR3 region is CASSQPEQGSIAGDMGETQYF. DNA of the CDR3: TGTGCCAGCAGCCAACCTGAACAGGGGTCTATAGCGGGAGACATGGGAGAGACCCAGTACTTC.

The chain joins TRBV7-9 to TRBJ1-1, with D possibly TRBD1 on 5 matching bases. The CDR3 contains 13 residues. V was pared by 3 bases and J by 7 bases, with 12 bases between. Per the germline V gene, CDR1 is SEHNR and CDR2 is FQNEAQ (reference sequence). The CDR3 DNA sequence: TGTGCCAGCAGCTTTTGGCCAGGGAGTGAAGCTTTCTTT. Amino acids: CASSFWPGSEAFF.

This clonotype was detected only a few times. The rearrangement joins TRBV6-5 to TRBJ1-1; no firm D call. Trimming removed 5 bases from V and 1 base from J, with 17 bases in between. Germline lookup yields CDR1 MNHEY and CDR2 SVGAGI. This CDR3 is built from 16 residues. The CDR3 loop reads CASSPLERAANTEAFF. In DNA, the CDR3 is TGTGCCAGCAGTCCCCTCGAAAGGGCCGCGAACACTGAAGCTTTCTTT.

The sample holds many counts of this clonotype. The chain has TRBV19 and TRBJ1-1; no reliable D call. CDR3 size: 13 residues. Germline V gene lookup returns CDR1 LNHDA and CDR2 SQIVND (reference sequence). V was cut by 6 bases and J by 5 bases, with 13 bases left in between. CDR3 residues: CASSLNIWTEAFF. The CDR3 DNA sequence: TGTGCCAGTAGCCTAAATATCTGGACTGAAGCTTTCTTT.

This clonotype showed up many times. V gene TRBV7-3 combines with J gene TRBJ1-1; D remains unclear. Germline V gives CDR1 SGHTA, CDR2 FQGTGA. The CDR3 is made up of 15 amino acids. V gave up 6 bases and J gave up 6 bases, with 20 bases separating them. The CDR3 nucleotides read TGTGCCAGCAGTTCCGGAATCGGGAGATCTGCTGAAGCTTTCTTT. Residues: CASSSGIGRSAEAFF.

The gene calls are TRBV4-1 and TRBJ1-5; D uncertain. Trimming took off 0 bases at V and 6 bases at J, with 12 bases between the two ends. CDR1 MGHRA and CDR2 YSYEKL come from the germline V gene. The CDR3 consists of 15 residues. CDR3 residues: CASSQDLRIGQPQHF. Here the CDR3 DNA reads TGCGCCAGCAGCCAAGATCTCAGGATAGGTCAGCCCCAGCATTTT.

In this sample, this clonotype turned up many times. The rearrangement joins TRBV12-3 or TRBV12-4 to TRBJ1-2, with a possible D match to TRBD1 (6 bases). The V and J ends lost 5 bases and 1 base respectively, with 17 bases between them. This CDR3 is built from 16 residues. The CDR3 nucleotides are TGTGCCAGCAGTCCCCCCGGACAGCTTCTTAACTATGGCTACACCTTC. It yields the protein CASSPPGQLLNYGYTF.

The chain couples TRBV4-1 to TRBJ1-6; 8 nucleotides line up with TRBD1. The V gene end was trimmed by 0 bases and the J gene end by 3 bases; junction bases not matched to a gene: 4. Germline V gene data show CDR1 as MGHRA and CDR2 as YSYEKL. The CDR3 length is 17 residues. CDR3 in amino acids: CASSQDPGQGYNSPLHF. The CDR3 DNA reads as TGCGCCAGCAGCCAAGATCCTGGACAGGGCTATAATTCACCCCTCCACTTT.